This T cell receptor beta chain was retrieved from a study of tumor and adjacent non-tumor tissue in lung cancer. Background on the study: The cohort had under 15 adenocarcinoma, a couple of squamous cell and 1 small cell patients. Around 4.4 million productive TCRbeta reads were obtained per sample on average.

The CDR3 has 15 amino acids. CDR1 is SEHNR, CDR2 FQNEAQ, per germline (reference sequence). After removal of 2 bases from V and 6 bases from J, the junction contained 8 bases not matched to a gene. A modified ARM-PCR protocol with three rounds of nested PCR amplified TCRbeta. TCRdb reanalysed the multiplex PCR reads using MiXCR and keeps one entry per CDR3 protein. Of tens of thousands of distinct CDR3 sequences in the sample, about 55% were seen once. Study observations and caveats: Compared with tumor, normal lung showed significantly lower TCR diversity. Normal lung showed higher cumulative top 100 clone frequency than tumor.

This clonotype was counted ten times or more. No antigen is known for it. RNA was extracted from bulk tissue without any cell sorting. More than 3 cm separated this lung sample from the edge of the tumor. Source material: distant non-tumor lung tissue. This clonotype was sampled from a man between 65 and 79 years old with non-small cell lung cancer. This chain joins TRBV7-9 and TRBJ2-7, with 9 nucleotides matching TRBD1. The CDR3 DNA is TGTGCCAGCAGCTTAAGTTGGGACAGGGTTAGCGAGCAGTACTTC. Translation: CASSLSWDRVSEQYF.